Below, 11 T cell receptor beta chains from the same sample are listed, as sequenced in a study of blood T cell repertoires in COVID-19. Data came from immunoSEQ multiplex PCR; TCRdb stores just in-frame clones and leaves some out. The sample lists 120,000 or so clones, 70% to 90% occurring once. Sequencing was done on a sample of peripheral blood. The receptor set was obtained from a human donor in a cohort sampled during active COVID-19.

This chain uses TRBV5-6 with TRBJ2-7; 9 nucleotides match TRBD2. CDR3 size: 15 residues. The germline gives CDR1 SGHDT, CDR2 YYEEEE. V gave up 3 bases and J gave up 3 bases; unmatched junction bases: 7. This CDR3 is CASSYRSSGSYEQYF. The DNA of the CDR3 is TGTGCCAGCAGCTACCGGAGTAGCGGGAGCTACGAGCAGTACTTC.

J is TRBJ2-2 and V is TRBV19; D is uncertain. The CDR3 is 15 residues long. V shed 1 base and J shed 6 bases, with 12 bases lying between them. Germline values: CDR1 LNHDA, CDR2 SQIVND (reference sequence). CDR3 sequence reads: CASSIGLGMAGELFF. The CDR3 nucleotides read TGTGCCAGTAGTATAGGGCTAGGAATGGCCGGGGAGCTGTTTTTT.

The chain recombines TRBV4-1 with TRBJ2-7, with D possibly matching TRBD1 (5 bases). This CDR3 region has 15 residues. The germline V gene has CDR1 MGHRA and CDR2 YSYEKL. The ends were cut back, 2 bases at V and 3 bases at J, with 14 bases in the middle. The CDR3 DNA is TGCGCCAGCAGCCAATTCGCAGGGAAGGGCTACGAGCAGTACTTC. Protein: CASSQFAGKGYEQYF.

A single count supports this clone. The same CDR3 arises from other DNA sequences in this sample as well. This chain links TRBV5-4 with TRBJ2-5, with 10 bases aligning to TRBD1. Looked up from germline, CDR1 is SGHNT and CDR2 is YYREEE (reference sequence). The CDR3 has 15 residues. Germline trimming cut 1 base from V and 4 bases from J; bases unmatched to any gene: 4. The CDR3: CASSLWDRGRETQYF. In DNA, the CDR3 is TGTGCCAGCAGCTTGTGGGACAGGGGTCGAGAGACCCAGTACTTC.

In the case of this clone: Germline and junction disagree at one end, which may indicate a read error. The J gene is TRBJ1-2, the V gene TRBV12-3 or TRBV12-4, with 10 nucleotides matching TRBD1. The CDR3 extends over 11 amino acids. CDR3 DNA: TGTGCCAGCAGTGGGACAGGGGAAAAGAGTTTC. This gives the protein CASSGTGEKSF.

This chain connects TRBV2 to TRBJ1-4; D possibly corresponds to TRBD1 (5 bases). Per germline, CDR1 SNHLY and CDR2 FYNNEI. V was clipped by 4 bases and J by 4 bases, with 13 bases between them. The CDR3 totals 15 residues. The CDR3 loop reads CASSAGTYVNEKLFF. The CDR3 nucleotides are TGTGCCAGCAGTGCTGGGACTTACGTTAATGAAAAACTGTTTTTT.

As for this clone: This sample includes further DNA sequences coding for the same CDR3. CDR3 amino acids: CASSSSGGRGAFF. CDR3 sequence (DNA): TGTGCCAGCAGTTCCTCAGGGGGCCGGGGGGCTTTCTTT. This chain connects TRBV28 to TRBJ1-1, with TRBD1 matching over 8 bases. V dropped 4 bases and J dropped 11; count of bases not matched to a gene: 9. The CDR3 extends over 13 amino acids. Germline V CDR1 and CDR2: MDHEN, SYDVKM.

This chain uses TRBV10-3 with TRBJ1-3, with unresolved D. Germline CDR1 ENHRY, CDR2 SYGVKD. The CDR3 loop spans 12 amino acids. V shed 8 bases and J shed 2 bases, with 7 bases lying between them. In DNA form, the CDR3 reads TGTGCCATCGGAGGGACTGGAAACACCATATATTTT. Translation gives CAIGGTGNTIYF.

CDR3 sequence (DNA): TGCGCCAGCAGCTTCGGGGGGTCAGGTGGCTCCTACGAGCAGTACTTC. It codes for CASSFGGSGGSYEQYF. The chain has TRBV5-1 and TRBJ2-7, with 7 positions matching TRBD2. This CDR3 region has 16 residues. The V gene's germline CDR1 is SGHRS and CDR2 YFSETQ. Trimming took 2 bases from V and 0 from J; bases not matched to a gene: 8.

The chain employs TRBV7-9 and TRBJ2-3; TRBD2 matches 8 bases. Germline lookup yields CDR1 SEHNR and CDR2 FQNEAQ (reference sequence). The CDR3 loop spans 15 amino acids. V was clipped by 2 bases and J by 4 bases; unmatched bases: 5. The CDR3 coding sequence is TGTGCCAGCAGCTTAAGTAGCGGGAACGCAGATACGCAGTATTTT. This gives the protein CASSLSSGNADTQYF.

The J gene is TRBJ2-1, the V gene TRBV7-6; no clear D. The V and J ends lost 1 base and 4 bases respectively, with 11 bases between them. Germline-derived CDR1 and CDR2 are SGHVS and FNYEAQ. This CDR3 has 15 residues. CDR3 sequence reads: CASSLGLGEYNEQFF. The CDR3 DNA follows: TGTGCCAGCAGCTTAGGTCTAGGAGAATACAATGAGCAGTTCTTC.